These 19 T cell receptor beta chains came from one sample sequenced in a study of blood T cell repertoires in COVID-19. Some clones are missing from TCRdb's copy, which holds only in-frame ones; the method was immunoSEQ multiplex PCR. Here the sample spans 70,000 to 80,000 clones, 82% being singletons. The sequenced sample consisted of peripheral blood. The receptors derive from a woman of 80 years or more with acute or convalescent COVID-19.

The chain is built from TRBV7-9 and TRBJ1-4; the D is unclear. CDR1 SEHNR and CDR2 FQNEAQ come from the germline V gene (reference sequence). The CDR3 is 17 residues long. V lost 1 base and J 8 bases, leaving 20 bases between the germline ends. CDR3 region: CASSLGTTSIGGEKLFF. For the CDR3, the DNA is TGTGCCAGCAGCTTAGGGACGACCTCGATAGGAGGAGAAAAACTGTTTTTT. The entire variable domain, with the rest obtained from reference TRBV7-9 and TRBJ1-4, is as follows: DTGVSQNPRHKITKRGQNVTFRCDPISEHNRLYWYRQTLGQGPEFLTYFQNEAQLEKSRLLSDRFSAERPKGSFSTLEIQRTEQGDSAMYLCASSLGTTSIGGEKLFFGSGTQLSVL.

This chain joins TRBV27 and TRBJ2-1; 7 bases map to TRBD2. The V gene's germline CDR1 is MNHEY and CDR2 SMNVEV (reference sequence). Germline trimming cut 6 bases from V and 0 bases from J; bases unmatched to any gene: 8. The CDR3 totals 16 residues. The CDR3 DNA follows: TGTGCCAGCAGGCCGACTAGCACGAGCTCCTACAATGAGCAGTTCTTC. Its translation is CASRPTSTSSYNEQFF.

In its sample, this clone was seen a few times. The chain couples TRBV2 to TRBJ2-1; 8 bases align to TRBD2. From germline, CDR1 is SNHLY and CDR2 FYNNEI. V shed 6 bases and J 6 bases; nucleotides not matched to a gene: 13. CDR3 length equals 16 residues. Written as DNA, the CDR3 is TGTGCCAGCAGCGAGACGCCGGGACTAGTAGCCAATGAGCAGTTCTTC. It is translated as CASSETPGLVANEQFF.

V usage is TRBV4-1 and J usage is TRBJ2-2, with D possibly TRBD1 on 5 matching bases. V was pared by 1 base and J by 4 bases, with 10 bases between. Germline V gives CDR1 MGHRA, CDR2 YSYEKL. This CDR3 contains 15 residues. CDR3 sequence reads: CASSQVGRTTGELFF. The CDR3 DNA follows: TGCGCCAGCAGCCAAGTGGGGCGGACCACCGGGGAGCTGTTTTTT.

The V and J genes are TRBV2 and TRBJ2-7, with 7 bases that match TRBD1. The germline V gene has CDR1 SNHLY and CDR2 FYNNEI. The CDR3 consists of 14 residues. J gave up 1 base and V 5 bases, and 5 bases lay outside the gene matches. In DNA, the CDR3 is TGTGCCAGCAGTAAGGACAGGTCGTCCTACGAGCAGTACTTC. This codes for CASSKDRSSYEQYF.

This chain's CDR3 is CASSDLGGYEQYF. The CDR3 DNA reads as TGCGCCAGCAGCGATCTCGGGGGCTACGAGCAGTACTTC. This chain links TRBV5-1 with TRBJ2-7; the D gene is possibly TRBD2 (6 bases). Trimming took off 4 bases at V and 3 bases at J, with 11 bases between the two ends. CDR3 length equals 13 residues. Germline assignment: CDR1 SGHRS and CDR2 YFSETQ. The full variable domain, in which reference TRBV5-1 and TRBJ2-7 provide the parts outside the CDR3, is KAGVTQTPRYLIKTRGQQVTLSCSPISGHRSVSWYQQTPGQGLQFLFEYFSETQRNKGNFPGRFSGRQFSNSRSEMNVSTLELGDSALYLCASSDLGGYEQYFGPGTRLTVT.

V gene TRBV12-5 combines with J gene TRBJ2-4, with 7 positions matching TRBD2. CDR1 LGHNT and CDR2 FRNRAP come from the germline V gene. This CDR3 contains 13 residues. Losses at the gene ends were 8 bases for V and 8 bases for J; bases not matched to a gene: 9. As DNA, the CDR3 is TGTGCTAGTAATTTAGCGGGTAGTGACATTCAGTACTTC. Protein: CASNLAGSDIQYF.

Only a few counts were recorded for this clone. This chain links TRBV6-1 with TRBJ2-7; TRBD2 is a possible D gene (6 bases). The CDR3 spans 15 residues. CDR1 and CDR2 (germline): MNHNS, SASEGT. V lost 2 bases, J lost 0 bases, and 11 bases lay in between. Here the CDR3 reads CASSELASVSYEQYF. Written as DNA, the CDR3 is TGTGCCAGCAGTGAACTTGCTAGCGTCTCCTACGAGCAGTACTTC.

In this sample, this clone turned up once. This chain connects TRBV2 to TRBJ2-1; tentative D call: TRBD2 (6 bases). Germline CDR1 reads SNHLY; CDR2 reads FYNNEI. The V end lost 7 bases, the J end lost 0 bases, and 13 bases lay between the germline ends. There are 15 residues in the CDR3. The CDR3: CASNPGLGSYNEQFF. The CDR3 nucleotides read TGTGCCAGCAACCCGGGACTGGGCTCCTACAATGAGCAGTTCTTC.

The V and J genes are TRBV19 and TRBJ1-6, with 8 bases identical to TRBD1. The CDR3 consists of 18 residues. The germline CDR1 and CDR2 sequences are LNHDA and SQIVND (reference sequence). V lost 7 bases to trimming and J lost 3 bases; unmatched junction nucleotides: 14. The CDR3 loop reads CASTHGTGSPSYNSPLHF. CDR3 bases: TGTGCCAGTACCCACGGGACAGGCTCTCCTAGCTATAATTCACCCCTCCACTTT.

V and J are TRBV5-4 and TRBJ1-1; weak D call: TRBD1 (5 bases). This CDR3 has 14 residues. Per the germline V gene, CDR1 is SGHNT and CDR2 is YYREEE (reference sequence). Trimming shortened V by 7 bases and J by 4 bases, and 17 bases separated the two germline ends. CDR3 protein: CASRREGRTTEAFF. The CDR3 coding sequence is TGTGCCAGCCGTCGGGAGGGGAGGACCACTGAAGCTTTCTTT.

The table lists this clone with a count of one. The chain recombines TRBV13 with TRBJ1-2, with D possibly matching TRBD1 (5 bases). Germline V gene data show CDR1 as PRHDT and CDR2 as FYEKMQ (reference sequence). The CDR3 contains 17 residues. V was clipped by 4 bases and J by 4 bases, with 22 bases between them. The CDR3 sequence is CASSSKHLQGIGYGYTF. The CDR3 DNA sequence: TGTGCCAGCAGCTCTAAACACCTTCAGGGTATCGGCTATGGCTACACCTTC.

This CDR3 reads CASSYQGQGRGPDTQYF. The CDR3 nucleotides read TGCGCCAGCAGCTACCAGGGGCAGGGCCGAGGCCCAGATACGCAGTATTTT. The chain links TRBV5-1 to TRBJ2-3, with D maybe TRBD1 (6 bases). The ends were cut back, 3 bases at V and 4 bases at J, with 21 bases in the middle. This CDR3 contains 17 residues. Germline assignment: CDR1 SGHRS and CDR2 YFSETQ. Full variable domain (rest looked up from reference TRBV5-1 and TRBJ2-3): KAGVTQTPRYLIKTRGQQVTLSCSPISGHRSVSWYQQTPGQGLQFLFEYFSETQRNKGNFPGRFSGRQFSNSRSEMNVSTLELGDSALYLCASSYQGQGRGPDTQYFGPGTRLTVL.

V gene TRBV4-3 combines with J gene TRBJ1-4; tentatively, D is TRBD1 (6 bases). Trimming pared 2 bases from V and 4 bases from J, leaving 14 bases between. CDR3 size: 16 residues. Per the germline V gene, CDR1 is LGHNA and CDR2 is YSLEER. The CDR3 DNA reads TGCGCCAGCAGCCAATCCCCGACAGGATATAATGAAAAACTGTTTTTT. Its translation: CASSQSPTGYNEKLFF.

CDR3 in DNA: TGTGCCAGTAGTAATAGGGGACAAGAGACCCAGTACTTC. Its protein product is CASSNRGQETQYF. This sequence joins TRBV19 and TRBJ2-5; D is possibly TRBD1 (5 bases). CDR3 length: 13 amino acids. Germline-derived CDR1 and CDR2 are LNHDA and SQIVND (reference sequence). The ends were cut back, 4 bases at V and 2 bases at J, with 8 bases in the middle.

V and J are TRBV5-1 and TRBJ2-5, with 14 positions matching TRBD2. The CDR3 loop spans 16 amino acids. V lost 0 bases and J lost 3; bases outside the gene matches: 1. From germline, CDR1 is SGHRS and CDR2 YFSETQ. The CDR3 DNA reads TGCGCCAGCAGCTTGGGACTAGCGGGAGGGGAAGAGACCCAGTACTTC. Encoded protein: CASSLGLAGGEETQYF.

CDR3 region: CASSRTGGLEQYF. In DNA, the CDR3 is TGTGCCAGCAGTCGGACAGGGGGCTTAGAGCAGTACTTC. The V call is TRBV27, the J call TRBJ2-7; 11 bases are shared with TRBD1. The J segment lost 7 bases and the V segment lost 5 bases, leaving 4 bases of the junction unmatched. Per the germline V gene, CDR1 is MNHEY and CDR2 is SMNVEV (reference sequence). The CDR3 extends over 13 amino acids.

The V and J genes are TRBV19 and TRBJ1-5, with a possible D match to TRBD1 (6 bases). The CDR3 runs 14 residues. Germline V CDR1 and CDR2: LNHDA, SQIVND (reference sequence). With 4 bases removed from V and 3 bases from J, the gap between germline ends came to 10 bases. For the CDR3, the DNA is TGTGCCAGTAGTACGGACAGTTTCAATCAGCCCCAGCATTTT. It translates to CASSTDSFNQPQHF.

In DNA, the CDR3 is TGTGCCACCAGTGATTTTCCCGGGACAGGAACCAAAAACATTCAGTACTTC. This encodes CATSDFPGTGTKNIQYF. The chain links TRBV24-1 to TRBJ2-4; 8 nucleotides match TRBD1. Germline V gene sequence: CDR1 KGHDR, CDR2 SFDVKD. The CDR3 runs to 17 residues. Trimming took 1 base from V and 2 from J; bases not matched to a gene: 6.